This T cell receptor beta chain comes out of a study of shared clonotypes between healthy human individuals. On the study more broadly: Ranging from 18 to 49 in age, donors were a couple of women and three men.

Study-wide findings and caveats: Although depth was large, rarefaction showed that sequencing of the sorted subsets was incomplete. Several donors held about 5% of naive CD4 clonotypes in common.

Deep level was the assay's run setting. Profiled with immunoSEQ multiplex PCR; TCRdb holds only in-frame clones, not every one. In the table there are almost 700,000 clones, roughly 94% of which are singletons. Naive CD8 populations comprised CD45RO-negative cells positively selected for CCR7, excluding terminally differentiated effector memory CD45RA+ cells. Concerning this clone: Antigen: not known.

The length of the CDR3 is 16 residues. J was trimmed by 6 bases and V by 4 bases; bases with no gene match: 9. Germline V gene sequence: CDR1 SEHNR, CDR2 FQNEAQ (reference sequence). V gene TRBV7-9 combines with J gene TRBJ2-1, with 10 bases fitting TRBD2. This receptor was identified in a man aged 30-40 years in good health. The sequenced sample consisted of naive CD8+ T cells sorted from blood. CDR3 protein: CASSSYTSGASNEQFF. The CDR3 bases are TGTGCCAGCAGCTCCTATACTAGCGGGGCCTCCAATGAGCAGTTCTTC.